This TCR beta chain was captured in a study of regulatory T cells in long-lasting Graves disease. Study-wide results and limits: Persistent disease preferred TRBV28, TRBJ1-2 and TRBJ2-5; new disease, TRBV20-1 and TRBJ2-1.

As to this clonotype: Antigen: not known. The junction shows a germline mismatch at one end, possibly a read error.

Construction of TCR beta libraries relied on iRepertoire HTBI primers and on Arm-PCR targeting CDR3 regions. Each CDR3 protein is one row after TCRdb ran MiXCR on the multiplex PCR reads. Of hundreds of thousands of distinct CDR3 sequences in the sample, roughly 14% are singletons; the top ten hold under 10%. There are 10 residues in the CDR3. The V gene's germline CDR1 is SQVTM and CDR2 ANQGSEA. Noted time point: newly diagnosed GD, antithyroid drugs for less than 3 months. There was RNA extracted from PBMCs, and the TCR library was made from it. Diagnoses of Graves' disease were made by American Thyroid Association guidelines. The sample was also linked to a second study, of T cells in Graves' hyperthyroidism and ophthalmopathy. This second report adds: The study based diagnoses on clinical symptoms, serum thyroxine and TRAb, thyroid ultrasound and orbital computed tomography.

The clonotype comes from a man younger than 40 with Graves disease. The chain uses TRBV29-1 and TRBJ2-5; D is unclear. The sequenced sample was peripheral blood mononuclear cells (PBMCs), obtained at new diagnosis, from a patient treated with antithyroid drugs. The CDR3: CSVHKSLLRF. The DNA for the CDR3 is TGCAGCGTTCACAAGAGCCTACTCCGCTTC.